Below, 32 T cell receptor beta chains from the same sample are listed, as sequenced in a study of blood T cell repertoires in COVID-19. Using immunoSEQ multiplex PCR, the repertoire was profiled, and TCRdb retains in-frame clones only, with some absent. The table shows under 350,000 clones, with approximately 83% occurring only once. The sample was peripheral blood. The source is a woman aged 45-65 years who had recovered from COVID-19.

This chain uses TRBV5-1 with TRBJ1-1; D possibly corresponds to TRBD1 (5 bases). V lost 3 bases and J lost 1, with 10 bases in between. The CDR3 length is 14 residues. The germline gives CDR1 SGHRS, CDR2 YFSETQ. DNA of the CDR3: TGCGCCAGCAGCTCAGGACAACAGAACACTGAAGCTTTCTTT. Its translation is CASSSGQQNTEAFF. Together with reference TRBV5-1 and TRBJ1-1, the CDR3 gives the full variable domain: KAGVTQTPRYLIKTRGQQVTLSCSPISGHRSVSWYQQTPGQGLQFLFEYFSETQRNKGNFPGRFSGRQFSNSRSEMNVSTLELGDSALYLCASSSGQQNTEAFFGQGTRLTVV.

This clone was observed a few times. The V gene is TRBV28, the J gene TRBJ2-7; perhaps TRBD1 as D (5 bases). CDR3 length: 13 residues. Trimming stripped 1 base from V and 7 bases from J, with 11 bases between. In germline, CDR1 is MDHEN, CDR2 SYDVKM. The CDR3 spells CASSLSGSWEQYF. CDR3 bases: TGTGCCAGCAGTTTATCAGGGTCATGGGAGCAGTACTTC.

This clone was seen once. The rearrangement links TRBV7-8 to TRBJ2-2; 15 bases align to TRBD2. The CDR3 sequence is 17 residues long. Unmatched junction bases numbered 4, after V lost 3 bases and J lost 5 bases. Germline values: CDR1 SGHVS, CDR2 FQNEAQ. CDR3 bases: TGTGCCAGCAGCTTGGGACTAGCGGGGGGAAGGACCGGGGAGCTGTTTTTT. Translation gives CASSLGLAGGRTGELFF.

The chain employs TRBV5-1 and TRBJ1-6, with 7 bases identical to TRBD1. V shed 3 bases, J shed 6 bases, and the junction held 3 bases outside the gene matches. Germline V gene lookup returns CDR1 SGHRS and CDR2 YFSETQ. CDR3 length: 14 amino acids. The CDR3 protein is CASSSGQANSPLHF. CDR3 sequence (DNA): TGCGCCAGCAGCTCAGGACAGGCTAATTCACCCCTCCACTTT.

The chain has TRBV5-6 and TRBJ1-4, with 9 positions matching TRBD1. With 0 bases clipped from V and 8 bases from J, the junction kept 5 bases outside the gene matches. The CDR3 has 15 amino acids. The germline V gene has CDR1 SGHDT and CDR2 YYEEEE. CDR3 region: CASSLGGTGLEKLFF. The CDR3 DNA is TGTGCCAGCAGCTTGGGCGGGACAGGGCTCGAAAAACTGTTTTTT.

This clone was counted ten times or more. V is TRBV5-1 and J is TRBJ2-2; perhaps TRBD2 as D (5 bases). The CDR3 consists of 14 residues. V was cut by 1 base and J by 7 bases, with 11 bases left in between. The V gene's germline CDR1 is SGHRS and CDR2 YFSETQ. The CDR3 is CASSLTRVGGELFF. CDR3 nucleotide sequence: TGCGCCAGCAGCTTGACGCGGGTCGGCGGGGAGCTGTTTTTT.

The J gene is TRBJ2-3, the V gene TRBV7-2, with 7 bases matching TRBD2. The CDR3 loop spans 18 amino acids. J lost 6 bases, V lost 1 base, and 16 bases had no gene match. Germline V gene lookup returns CDR1 SGHTA and CDR2 FQGNSA. CDR3: CASSLGLAGPPFSDTQYF. CDR3 coding DNA: TGTGCCAGCAGCTTAGGACTAGCAGGGCCCCCTTTTTCGGATACGCAGTATTTT.

The CDR3 nucleotides are TGTGCCAGCAGCCCATCAGGGGGGCGTGTGACCGGGGAGCTGTTTTTT. It is translated as CASSPSGGRVTGELFF. The V gene is TRBV14, the J gene TRBJ2-2; D possibly corresponds to TRBD1 (7 bases). This CDR3 has 16 amino acids. CDR1 is SGHDN, CDR2 FVKESK, per germline. The V end lost 4 bases, the J end lost 5 bases, and 17 bases lay between the germline ends.

V and J are TRBV3-1 (or the pseudogene TRBV3-2) and TRBJ2-7; D remains unclear. Germline CDR1 is LGHDT and CDR2 is YNNKEL (reference sequence). The CDR3 has 11 amino acids. V gave up 4 bases and J gave up 5 bases, with 6 bases separating them. The DNA of the CDR3 is TGTGCCAGCAGCCTAACTCACGAGCAGTACTTC. Translating it yields CASSLTHEQYF.

The J gene is TRBJ1-1, the V gene TRBV5-4; D remains unclear. The CDR3 extends over 14 amino acids. CDR1 SGHNT and CDR2 YYREEE come from the germline V gene (reference sequence). The ends were cut back, 2 bases at V and 0 bases at J, with 8 bases in the middle. The chain's CDR3 is CASSFEGMNTEAFF. For the CDR3, the DNA is TGTGCCAGCAGCTTTGAGGGTATGAACACTGAAGCTTTCTTT.

This chain links TRBV7-2 with TRBJ2-3, with a tentative D call TRBD1 (6 bases). The germline V gene has CDR1 SGHTA and CDR2 FQGNSA. The CDR3 has 16 residues. V shed 4 bases and J shed 2 bases, with 16 bases lying between them. CDR3 sequence: CASSYQQGPFTDTQYF. The CDR3 nucleotides read TGTGCCAGCAGCTACCAACAGGGACCATTCACAGATACGCAGTATTTT.

In this sample, this clone turned up once. This chain uses TRBV7-3 with TRBJ2-1; 9 bases align to TRBD2. The junction had 7 bases not matched to a gene; V was cut back by 0 bases and J by 10 bases. The CDR3 is made up of 15 amino acids. Germline loops: CDR1 SGHTA, CDR2 FQGTGA. Here the CDR3 DNA reads TGTGCCAGCAGCTTAACAAGCGGGAGGTTTAACGAGCAGTTCTTC. Protein: CASSLTSGRFNEQFF.

V is TRBV3-1 (or the pseudogene TRBV3-2) and J is TRBJ1-5; 7 nucleotides match TRBD1. Germline V CDR1 and CDR2: LGHDT, YNNKEL (reference sequence). This CDR3 is built from 16 residues. Trimming at V came to 0 bases and at J to 3 bases, leaving 5 bases not matched to a gene. This CDR3 reads CASSQEAGTDNQPQHF. In DNA, the CDR3 is TGTGCCAGCAGCCAAGAAGCCGGGACAGACAATCAGCCCCAGCATTTT.

The gene calls are TRBV11-1 and TRBJ2-7, with a tentative D call TRBD1 (5 bases). V was pared by 5 bases and J by 7 bases, with 21 bases between. Germline assignment: CDR1 SGHAT and CDR2 FQDESV (reference sequence). The CDR3 spans 15 residues. The CDR3 DNA reads TGTGCCAGCAGCGACGGCCGATCTAAAGGGGCTGAGCAGTACTTC. This translates into CASSDGRSKGAEQYF.

The chain joins TRBV28 to TRBJ2-7; 8 bases fit TRBD1. The CDR3 covers 14 residues. The germline gives CDR1 MDHEN, CDR2 SYDVKM. V dropped 7 bases and J dropped 2; count of bases not matched to a gene: 7. The CDR3 coding sequence is TGTGCCAGCACCACAGACAGGGGAACCTACGAGCAGTACTTC. Protein: CASTTDRGTYEQYF.

The chain links TRBV27 to TRBJ1-1; 8 bases align to TRBD1. V was pared by 2 bases and J by 10 bases, with 9 bases of the junction left unmatched. Germline CDR1 reads MNHEY; CDR2 reads SMNVEV (reference sequence). The CDR3 is 14 amino acids. In DNA, the CDR3 is TGTGCCAGCAGTTTAACCAGGGGGCTCGGCCCAGCTTTCTTT. Protein: CASSLTRGLGPAFF.

The chain employs TRBV30 and TRBJ2-4; possible D gene TRBD1, 6 bases. V lost 2 bases to trimming and J lost 1 base, with 15 bases between them. CDR1 and CDR2 from the germline V gene are GTSNPN and SVGIG (reference sequence). This CDR3 comprises 16 residues. The DNA of the CDR3 is TGTGCCTGGAGTTGGGCGGCAGGGGTGGCCAAAAACATTCAGTACTTC. Protein sequence: CAWSWAAGVAKNIQYF.

The chain has TRBV4-2 and TRBJ2-5, with TRBD2 matching over 13 bases. This CDR3 is 16 amino acids long. The V gene's germline CDR1 is LGHNA and CDR2 YNFKEQ. With 2 bases clipped from V and 5 bases from J, the junction kept 5 bases outside the gene matches. In nucleotides, the CDR3 is TGTGCCAGCAGCCAAAGACTAGCGGGGGGAGGGGAGACCCAGTACTTC. This codes for CASSQRLAGGGETQYF.

The chain couples TRBV3-1 (or the pseudogene TRBV3-2) to TRBJ1-2, with 9 positions matching TRBD1. Germline CDR1 LGHDT, CDR2 YNNKEL (reference sequence). After removal of 1 base from V and 3 bases from J, the junction contained 6 bases not matched to a gene. The CDR3 has 16 amino acids. CDR3 nucleotides: TGTGCCAGCAGCCAAGTGGCGACAGGGGGGTACTATGGCTACACCTTC. It translates to CASSQVATGGYYGYTF.

This clone showed up just a few times. The chain links TRBV6-5 to TRBJ1-2, with D unresolved. CDR1 and CDR2 (germline): MNHEY, SVGAGI. This CDR3 comprises 13 residues. With 7 bases removed from V and 5 bases from J, the gap between germline ends came to 14 bases. CDR3 in DNA: TGTGCCAGCACCAGGAAGGGCGGGTATGGCTACACCTTC. Encoded protein: CASTRKGGYGYTF.

The genes are TRBV28 and TRBJ1-1, with 10 bases lining up with TRBD1. Looked up from germline, CDR1 is MDHEN and CDR2 is SYDVKM. There are 16 residues in the CDR3. V lost 0 bases to trimming and J lost 4 bases; unmatched junction nucleotides: 5. DNA of the CDR3: TGTGCCAGCAGTTTATGGGGACAGGGGCAGGGCACTGAAGCTTTCTTT. Amino acids: CASSLWGQGQGTEAFF.

The rearrangement links TRBV23-1 to TRBJ2-4, with D unclear. TRBV23-1 is sorted into the ORF group, with uncertain function. The CDR3 sequence is 15 residues long. Trimming removed 8 bases from V and 0 bases from J, with 14 bases in between. CDR3 nucleotides: TGCGCCAGCCCCGAGGCTCCTCTAGCCAAAAACATTCAGTACTTC. Translation gives CASPEAPLAKNIQYF.

The chain joins TRBV3-1 (or the pseudogene TRBV3-2) to TRBJ1-2, with a weak D call TRBD1 (5 bases). The length of the CDR3 is 14 residues. The germline gives CDR1 LGHDT, CDR2 YNNKEL (reference sequence). Trimming left V 4 bases short and J 5 bases short, with 14 bases between. CDR3: CASSRGRAGYGYTF. The CDR3 DNA sequence: TGTGCCAGCAGCCGGGGCAGGGCTGGTTATGGCTACACCTTC.

The CDR3 here is CASSFRGQFFSGNTIYF. As DNA, the CDR3 is TGTGCCAGCAGCTTCCGGGGACAGTTCTTCTCTGGAAACACCATATATTTT. This rearrangement joins TRBV7-2 to TRBJ1-3; 7 positions agree with TRBD1. Germline CDR1 reads SGHTA; CDR2 reads FQGNSA. CDR3 length: 17 amino acids. Trimming removed 3 bases from V and 0 bases from J; junction bases left unmatched: 8.

This clone was seen a handful of times. This rearrangement joins TRBV27 to TRBJ1-5; 10 bases align to TRBD1. CDR1 is MNHEY and CDR2 is SMNVEV in the germline V gene (reference sequence). The trim removed 2 bases at V and 9 bases at J, leaving 7 bases unmatched. The CDR3 has 15 amino acids. The CDR3, as DNA: TGTGCCAGCAGTTTAAGGGGACAGGGGATCTCGCCCCAGCATTTT. Its translation: CASSLRGQGISPQHF.

This clone was counted only a few times. This sample also contains other DNA sequences that code for the same CDR3. The genes are TRBV28 and TRBJ1-3, with TRBD1 identical over 7 bases. Trimming cost V 2 bases and J 4 bases; bases outside gene matches: 2. The CDR3 runs 14 residues. From germline, CDR1 is MDHEN and CDR2 SYDVKM. The CDR3 region is CASSLGGQGNTIYF. The CDR3 DNA sequence: TGTGCCAGCAGTTTAGGGGGACAGGGAAACACCATATATTTT.

The rearrangement links TRBV27 to TRBJ1-5, with 8 bases aligning to TRBD1. CDR3 length: 16 amino acids. V lost 3 bases, J lost 4 bases, and 8 bases stayed unmatched. Looked up from germline, CDR1 is MNHEY and CDR2 is SMNVEV (reference sequence). CDR3 sequence (DNA): TGTGCCAGCAGTTTGCGGACGGGACAGGCAAATCAGCCCCAGCATTTT. It translates to CASSLRTGQANQPQHF.

The chain is built from TRBV12-5 and TRBJ2-7; D possibly corresponds to TRBD1 (5 bases). The ends were cut back, 1 base at V and 0 bases at J, with 16 bases in the middle. Germline-derived CDR1 and CDR2 are LGHNT and FRNRAP. This CDR3 is built from 17 residues. CDR3 amino acids: CASGLGVKGLSSYEQYF. DNA of the CDR3: TGTGCTAGTGGTTTGGGGGTTAAGGGGCTGAGCTCCTACGAGCAGTACTTC.

This clone was recorded once. V usage is TRBV27 and J usage is TRBJ2-3; 9 bases map to TRBD1. Germline trimming cut 6 bases from V and 6 bases from J; bases unmatched to any gene: 4. The CDR3 loop spans 13 amino acids. CDR1 is MNHEY, CDR2 SMNVEV, per germline (reference sequence). Written as DNA, the CDR3 is TGTGCCAGCAGGAGGACAGGGGCGGATACGCAGTATTTT. The encoded protein is CASRRTGADTQYF.

CDR3 sequence (DNA): TGTGCCAGCAGCGCCGGGATCCAAGAGACCCAGTACTTC. Translated: CASSAGIQETQYF. The chain joins TRBV9 to TRBJ2-5, with D perhaps TRBD2 (5 bases). Germline V gene data show CDR1 as SGDLS and CDR2 as YYNGEE. Trimming cost V 3 bases and J 1 base, with 7 bases left between them. The CDR3 sequence is 13 residues long.

The chain joins TRBV4-1 to TRBJ2-3, with D maybe TRBD2 (6 bases). The CDR3 contains 16 residues. The V end was cut by 0 bases, the J end by 0 bases, with 10 bases between. Germline V CDR1 and CDR2: MGHRA, YSYEKL. CDR3 sequence (DNA): TGCGCCAGCAGCCAAGAGGCGGGACCAAGCACAGATACGCAGTATTTT. This translates into CASSQEAGPSTDTQYF.

This clone was counted a few times. The chain uses TRBV4-3 and TRBJ1-1, with D unclear. CDR3 length: 15 amino acids. V was shortened by 0 bases and J by 4 bases, with 12 bases between the two germline ends. Looked up from germline, CDR1 is LGHNA and CDR2 is YSLEER. Here the CDR3 reads CASSQDHHSRTEAFF. DNA for the CDR3: TGCGCCAGCAGCCAAGATCACCACTCCCGCACTGAAGCTTTCTTT.